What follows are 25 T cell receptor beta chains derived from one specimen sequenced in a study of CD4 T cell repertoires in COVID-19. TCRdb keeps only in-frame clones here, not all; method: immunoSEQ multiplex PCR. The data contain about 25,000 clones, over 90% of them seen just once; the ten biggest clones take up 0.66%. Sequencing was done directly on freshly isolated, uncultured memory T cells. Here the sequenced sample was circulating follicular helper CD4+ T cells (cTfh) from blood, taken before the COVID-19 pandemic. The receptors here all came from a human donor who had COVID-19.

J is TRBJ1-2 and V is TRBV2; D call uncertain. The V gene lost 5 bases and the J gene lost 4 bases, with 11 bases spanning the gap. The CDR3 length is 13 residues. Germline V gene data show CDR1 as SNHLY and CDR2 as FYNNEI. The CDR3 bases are TGTGCCAGCAGTCAACCAGTCCTCTATGGCTACACCTTC. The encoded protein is CASSQPVLYGYTF. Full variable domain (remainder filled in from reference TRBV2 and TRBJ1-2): EPEVTQTPSHQVTQMGQEVILRCVPISNHLYFYWYRQILGQKVEFLVSFYNNEISEKSEIFDDQFSVERPDGSNFTLKIRSTKLEDSAMYFCASSQPVLYGYTFGSGTRLTVV.

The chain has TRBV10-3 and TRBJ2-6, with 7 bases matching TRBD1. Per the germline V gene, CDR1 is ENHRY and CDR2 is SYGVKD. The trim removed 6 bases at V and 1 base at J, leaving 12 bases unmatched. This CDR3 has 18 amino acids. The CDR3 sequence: CAIRPRTGISSGANVLTF. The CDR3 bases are TGTGCCATCAGACCGAGGACAGGCATATCTTCTGGGGCCAACGTCCTGACTTTC.

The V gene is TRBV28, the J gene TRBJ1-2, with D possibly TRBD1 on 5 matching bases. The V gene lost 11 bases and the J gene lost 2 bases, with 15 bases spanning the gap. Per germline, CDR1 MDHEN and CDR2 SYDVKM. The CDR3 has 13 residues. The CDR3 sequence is CALRQGGNYGYTF. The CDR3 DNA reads TGTGCCCTCCGGCAGGGAGGCAACTATGGCTACACCTTC.

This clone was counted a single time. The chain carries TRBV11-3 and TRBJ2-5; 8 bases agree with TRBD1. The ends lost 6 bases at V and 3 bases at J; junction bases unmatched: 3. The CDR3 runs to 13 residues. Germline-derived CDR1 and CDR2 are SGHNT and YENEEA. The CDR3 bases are TGTGCCAGCAGTAAGGACAGGGAAGAGACCCAGTACTTC. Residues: CASSKDREETQYF.

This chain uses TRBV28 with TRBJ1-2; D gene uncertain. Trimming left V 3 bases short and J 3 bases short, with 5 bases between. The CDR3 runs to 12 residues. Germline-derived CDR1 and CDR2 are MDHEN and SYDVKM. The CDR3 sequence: CASSLSDYGYTF. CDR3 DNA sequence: TGTGCCAGCAGTTTGTCAGACTATGGCTACACCTTC.

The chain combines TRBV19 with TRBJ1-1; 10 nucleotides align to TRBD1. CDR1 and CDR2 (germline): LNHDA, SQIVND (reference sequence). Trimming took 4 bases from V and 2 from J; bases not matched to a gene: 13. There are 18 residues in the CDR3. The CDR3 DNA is TGTGCCAGTAGTAATTGGTGGGGGACAGGGGAAAGCAACACTGAAGCTTTCTTT. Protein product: CASSNWWGTGESNTEAFF.

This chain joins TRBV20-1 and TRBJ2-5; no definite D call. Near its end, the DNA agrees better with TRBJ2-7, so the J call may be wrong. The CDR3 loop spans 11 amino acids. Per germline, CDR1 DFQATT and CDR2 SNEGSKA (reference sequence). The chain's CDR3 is CSAIMRSEQYF. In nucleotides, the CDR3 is TGCAGTGCTATCATGCGTTCCGAGCAGTACTTC.

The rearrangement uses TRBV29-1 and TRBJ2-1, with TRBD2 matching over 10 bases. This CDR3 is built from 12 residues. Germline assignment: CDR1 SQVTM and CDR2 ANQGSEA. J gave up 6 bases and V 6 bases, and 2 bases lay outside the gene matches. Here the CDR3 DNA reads TGCAGCGTCCAGCGGGGGGGCAATGAGCAGTTCTTC. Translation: CSVQRGGNEQFF.

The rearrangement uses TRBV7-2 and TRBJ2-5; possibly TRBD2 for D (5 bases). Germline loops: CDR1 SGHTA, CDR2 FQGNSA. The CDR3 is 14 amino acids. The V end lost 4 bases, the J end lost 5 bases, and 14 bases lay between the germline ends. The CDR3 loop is CASSSWDRGETQYF. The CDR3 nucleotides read TGTGCCAGCAGCTCCTGGGATCGAGGGGAGACCCAGTACTTC.

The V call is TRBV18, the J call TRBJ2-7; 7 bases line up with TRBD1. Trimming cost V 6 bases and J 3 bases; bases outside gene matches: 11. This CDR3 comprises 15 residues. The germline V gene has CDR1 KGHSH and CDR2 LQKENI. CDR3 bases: TGTGCCAGCTCGCCTTCTTTCGGGACAGTCTACGAGCAGTACTTC. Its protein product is CASSPSFGTVYEQYF. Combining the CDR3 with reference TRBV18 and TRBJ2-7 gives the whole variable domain NAGVMQNPRHLVRRRGQEARLRCSPMKGHSHVYWYRQLPEEGLKFMVYLQKENIIDESGMPKERFSAEFPKEGPSILRIQQVVRGDSAAYFCASSPSFGTVYEQYFGPGTRLTVT.

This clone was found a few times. The CDR3 DNA sequence: TGTGCCACCAAAGCCCCTATTAGCACAGATACGCAGTATTTT. Its protein product is CATKAPISTDTQYF. The V call is TRBV6-1, the J call TRBJ2-3; D remains unclear. Trimming took off 10 bases at V and 0 bases at J, with 14 bases between the two ends. Germline loops: CDR1 MNHNS, CDR2 SASEGT. This CDR3 comprises 14 residues.

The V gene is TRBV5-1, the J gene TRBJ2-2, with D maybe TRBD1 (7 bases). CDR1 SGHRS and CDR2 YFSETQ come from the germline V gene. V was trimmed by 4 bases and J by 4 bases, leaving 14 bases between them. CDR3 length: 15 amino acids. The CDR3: CASSPGDSTTGELFF. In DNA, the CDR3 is TGCGCCAGCAGCCCGGGGGACAGTACCACCGGGGAGCTGTTTTTT.

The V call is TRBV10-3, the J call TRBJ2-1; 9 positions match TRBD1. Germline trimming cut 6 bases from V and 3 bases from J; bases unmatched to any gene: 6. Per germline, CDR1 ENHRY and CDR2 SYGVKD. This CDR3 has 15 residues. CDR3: CAIREGQGNYNEQFF. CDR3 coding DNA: TGTGCCATCAGGGAAGGACAGGGGAACTACAATGAGCAGTTCTTC.

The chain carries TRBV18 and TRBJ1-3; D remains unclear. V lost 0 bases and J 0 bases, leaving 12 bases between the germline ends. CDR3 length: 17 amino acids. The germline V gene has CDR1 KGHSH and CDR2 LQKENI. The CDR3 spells CASSPPRPGNSGNTIYF. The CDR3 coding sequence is TGTGCCAGCTCACCACCGAGGCCGGGGAACTCTGGAAACACCATATATTTT.

CDR3 sequence (DNA): TGTGCCAGCAGCCAGTTAGAAGCTTTCTTT. Translating gives CASSQLEAFF. The chain combines TRBV14 with TRBJ1-1; unclear D gene. With 3 bases removed from V and 8 bases from J, the gap between germline ends came to 4 bases. Germline values: CDR1 SGHDN, CDR2 FVKESK. CDR3 length equals 10 residues.

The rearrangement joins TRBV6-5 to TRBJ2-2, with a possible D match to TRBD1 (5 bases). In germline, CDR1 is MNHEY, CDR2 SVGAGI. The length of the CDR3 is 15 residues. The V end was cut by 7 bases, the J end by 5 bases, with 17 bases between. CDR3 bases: TGTGCCAGCACCCCGGCCCGGTCAGGGACCGGGGAGCTGTTTTTT. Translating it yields CASTPARSGTGELFF.

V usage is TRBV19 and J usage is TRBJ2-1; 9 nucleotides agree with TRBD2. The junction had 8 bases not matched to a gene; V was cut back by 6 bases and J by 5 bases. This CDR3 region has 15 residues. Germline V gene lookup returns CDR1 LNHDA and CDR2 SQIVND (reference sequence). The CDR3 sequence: CASRGGSGSNNEQFF. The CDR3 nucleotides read TGTGCCAGTAGGGGGGGTAGCGGGAGTAACAATGAGCAGTTCTTC.

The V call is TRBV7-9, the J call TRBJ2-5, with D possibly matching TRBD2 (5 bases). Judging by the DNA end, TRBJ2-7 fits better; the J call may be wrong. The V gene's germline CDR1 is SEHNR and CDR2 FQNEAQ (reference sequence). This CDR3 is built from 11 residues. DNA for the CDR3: TGTGCCAGCGCAGCGGCGGGCGAGCAGTACTTC. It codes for CASAAAGEQYF.

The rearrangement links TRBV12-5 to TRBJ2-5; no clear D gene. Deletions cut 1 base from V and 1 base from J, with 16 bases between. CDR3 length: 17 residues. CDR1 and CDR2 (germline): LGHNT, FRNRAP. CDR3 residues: CASGLDSLKGAQETQYF. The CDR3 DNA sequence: TGTGCTAGTGGTTTGGATTCCCTGAAAGGAGCCCAAGAGACCCAGTACTTC.

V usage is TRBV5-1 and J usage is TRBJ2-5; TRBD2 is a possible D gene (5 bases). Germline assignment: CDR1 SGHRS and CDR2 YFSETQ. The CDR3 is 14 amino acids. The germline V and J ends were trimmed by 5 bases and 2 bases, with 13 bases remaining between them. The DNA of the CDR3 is TGCGCCAGCAGACCCCAGAGGGCACAAGAGACCCAGTACTTC. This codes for CASRPQRAQETQYF.

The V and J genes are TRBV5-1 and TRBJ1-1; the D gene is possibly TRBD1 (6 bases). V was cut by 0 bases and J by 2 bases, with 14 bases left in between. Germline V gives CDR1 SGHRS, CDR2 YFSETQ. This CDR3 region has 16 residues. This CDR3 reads CASSLEVGGSNTEAFF. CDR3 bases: TGCGCCAGCAGCTTGGAAGTTGGGGGCTCTAACACTGAAGCTTTCTTT.

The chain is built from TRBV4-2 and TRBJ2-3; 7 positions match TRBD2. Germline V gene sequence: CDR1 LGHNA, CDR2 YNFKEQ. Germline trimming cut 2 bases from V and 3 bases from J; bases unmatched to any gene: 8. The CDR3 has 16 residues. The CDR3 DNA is TGTGCCAGCAGCCAACCTTCGGGGGGTATGACAGATACGCAGTATTTT. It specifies CASSQPSGGMTDTQYF.

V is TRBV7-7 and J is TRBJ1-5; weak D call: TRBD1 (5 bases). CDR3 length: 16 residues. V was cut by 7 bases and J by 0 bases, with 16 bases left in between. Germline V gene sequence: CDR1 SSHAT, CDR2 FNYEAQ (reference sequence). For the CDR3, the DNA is TGTGCCAGCAACGAGAAACCAGGGTATAGCAATCAGCCCCAGCATTTT. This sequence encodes CASNEKPGYSNQPQHF.

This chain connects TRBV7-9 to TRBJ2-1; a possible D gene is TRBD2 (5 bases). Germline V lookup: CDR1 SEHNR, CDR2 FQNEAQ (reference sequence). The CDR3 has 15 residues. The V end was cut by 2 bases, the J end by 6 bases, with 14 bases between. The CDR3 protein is CASSLSTVGGNEQFF. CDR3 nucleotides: TGTGCCAGCAGCTTAAGCACAGTCGGAGGCAATGAGCAGTTCTTC.

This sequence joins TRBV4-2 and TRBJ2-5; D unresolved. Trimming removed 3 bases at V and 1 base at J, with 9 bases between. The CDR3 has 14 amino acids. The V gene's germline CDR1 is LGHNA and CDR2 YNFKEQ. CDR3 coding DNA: TGTGCCAGCAGCCACACCGGGTCCCAAGAGACCCAGTACTTC. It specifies CASSHTGSQETQYF.